The entry that follows covers one TCR beta chain sequence. Its antigen is as yet unknown. With 60 Vbeta and 13 Jbeta primers, the PCR was carried out. Method: immunoSEQ multiplex PCR; TCRdb's copy keeps in-frame clones and lacks some. The repertoire consists of 150,000 to 200,000 clones, with over 65% occurring once and the leading ten covering approximately 3.6%. These data originate in a study of cytomegalovirus exposure and HLA in healthy donors. Whole-study findings and limits: A later analysis reportedly found that, within productive TCRs, an Asian-associated ancestry cluster had fewer N-insertions than the mean observed across the roughly 700 donors. In a later analysis, at a false discovery rate of 0.05, 16,951 TCR beta sequences matched HLA alleles.

J gave up 4 bases and V 4 bases, and 11 bases lay outside the gene matches. The CDR3 contains 16 residues. This chain links TRBV5-3 with TRBJ2-3, with 8 bases aligning to TRBD1. TRBV5-3 is an open reading frame, and its role is uncertain. Sample: PBMCs. The TCR comes from a man between 40 and 49 years old in good health and CMV-seropositive. CDR3 residues: CARSPQGAEFADTQYF. In DNA, the CDR3 is TGTGCCAGAAGCCCCCAGGGGGCTGAGTTCGCAGATACGCAGTATTTT.